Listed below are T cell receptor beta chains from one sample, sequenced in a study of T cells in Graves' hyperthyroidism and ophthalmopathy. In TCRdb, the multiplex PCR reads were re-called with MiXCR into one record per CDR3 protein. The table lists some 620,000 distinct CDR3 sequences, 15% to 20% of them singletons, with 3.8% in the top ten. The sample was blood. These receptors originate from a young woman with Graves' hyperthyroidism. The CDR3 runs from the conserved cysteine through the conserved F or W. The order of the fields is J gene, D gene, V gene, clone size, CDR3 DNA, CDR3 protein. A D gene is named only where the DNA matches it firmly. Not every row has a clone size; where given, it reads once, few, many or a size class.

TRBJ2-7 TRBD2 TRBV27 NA TGTGCCAGCAGTTCGATAGCGGGAGCACTTGTCGAGCAGTACTTC CASSSIAGALVEQYF
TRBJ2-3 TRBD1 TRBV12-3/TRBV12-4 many TGTGCCAGCAGTTTCCCATCCGGGACAGGGGGGACAGATACGCAGTATTTT CASSFPSGTGGTDTQYF
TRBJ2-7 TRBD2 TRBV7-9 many TGTGCCAGCAGCTTAGAGGACAGCGGGAGGTATGAGCAGTACTTC CASSLEDSGRYEQYF
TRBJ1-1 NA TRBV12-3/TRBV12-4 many TGTGCCAGCAGAAAACAGGGAAAGATGAACACTGAAGCTTTCTTT CASRKQGKMNTEAFF
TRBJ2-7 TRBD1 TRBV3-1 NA TGTGCCAGCAGCCAAGATCTTGACAGGGGGCTGGACGAGCAGTACTTC CASSQDLDRGLDEQYF
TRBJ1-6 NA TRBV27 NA TGTGCCAGCAGCAGGACCTCGGCTTCACCCCTCCACTTT CASSRTSASPLHF
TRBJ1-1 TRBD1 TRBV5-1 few TGCGCCAGCAGCTCCTCGACAGGGTACACTGAAGCTTTCTTT CASSSSTGYTEAFF
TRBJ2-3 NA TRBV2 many TGTGCCAGCATACCGAAAGATACGCAGTATTTT CASIPKDTQYF
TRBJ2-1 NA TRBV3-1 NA TGTGCCAGCAGCCCCCTCCCCGTTACGGATGAGCAGTTCTTC CASSPLPVTDEQFF
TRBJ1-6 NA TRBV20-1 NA TGCAGTGCTAGATGGGGTGGGAGGGTCAATAATTCACCCCTCCACTTT CSARWGGRVNNSPLHF
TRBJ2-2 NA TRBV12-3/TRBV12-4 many TGTGCCAGCAGTAAACTAGACACCGGGGAGCTGTTTTTT CASSKLDTGELFF
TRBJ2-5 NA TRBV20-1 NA TGCAGTGCTCCCGCGGGGGCAGTTTCGGAGACCCAGTACTTC CSAPAGAVSETQYF
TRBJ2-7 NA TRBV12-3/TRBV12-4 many TGTGCCAGCAGTTTCGGGCAGGGGGGTTTCTACGAGCAGTACTTC CASSFGQGGFYEQYF
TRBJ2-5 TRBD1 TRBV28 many TGTGCCAGCGGGACAGGGCGCGTTCAGTACTTC CASGTGRVQYF
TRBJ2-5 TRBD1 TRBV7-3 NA TGTGCCAGCAGGCCTACAGGGGGCGCGGGGGAGACCCAGTACTTC CASRPTGGAGETQYF
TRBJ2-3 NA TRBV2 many TGTGCCAGCAGTGTTTCGGCCAGGGATCATACGCAGTATTTT CASSVSARDHTQYF
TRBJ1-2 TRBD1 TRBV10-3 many TGTGCCATCAGTGACAGGGGGGATGGCTACACCTTC CAISDRGDGYTF
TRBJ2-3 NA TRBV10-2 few TGCGCCAGCAGTCGAAGAACTAGCACAGATACGCAGTATTTT CASSRRTSTDTQYF
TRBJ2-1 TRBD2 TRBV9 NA TGTGCCAGCAGCGTAGATTCTAGCGGGAGGCTCAATGAGCAGTTCTTC CASSVDSSGRLNEQFF
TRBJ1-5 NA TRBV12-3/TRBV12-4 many TGTGCCAGCAGCCCACTCCACCAAAATCAGCCCCAGCATTTT CASSPLHQNQPQHF
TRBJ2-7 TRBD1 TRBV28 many TGTGCCAGCAGAAGCGGACAGGGGCCCGAGCAGTACTTC CASRSGQGPEQYF
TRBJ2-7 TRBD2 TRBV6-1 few TGTGCCAGCCTGACTAGCGGGAGGGCCACGGTCGGCGAGCAGTACTTC CASLTSGRATVGEQYF
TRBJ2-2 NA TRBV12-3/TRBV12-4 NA TGTGCCAGCAGTTTAACTCCAGGGAACGCGAACACCGGGGAGCTGTTTTTT CASSLTPGNANTGELFF
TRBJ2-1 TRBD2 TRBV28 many TGTGCCAGCAGTTTAATCTTCGTGGGGTTCTCGACGGGAGGAACCTCGGGCAATGAGCAGTTCTTC CASSLIFVGFSTGGTSGNEQFF
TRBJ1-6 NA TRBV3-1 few TGTGCCAGCAGCCAAGCAGCAGGGCGGAATTCACCCCTCCACTTT CASSQAAGRNSPLHF
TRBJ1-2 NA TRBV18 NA TGTGCCAGCTCACCCGACACGGACCGCGGCTACACCTTC CASSPDTDRGYTF
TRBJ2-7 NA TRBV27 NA TGTGCCAGCAGTATATCGAGCGCGTCCGACTACGAGCAGTACTTC CASSISSASDYEQYF
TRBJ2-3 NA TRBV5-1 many TGCGCCAGCAGCTTGGTACCGGGAATGGCAGATACGCAGTATTTT CASSLVPGMADTQYF
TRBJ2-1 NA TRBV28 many TGTGCCAGCAGTTTACCCTCCTCCTACAATGAGCAGTTCTTC CASSLPSSYNEQFF
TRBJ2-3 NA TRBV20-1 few TGCAGTGCTAGTGGATCAGGGCAGGTTACAGATACGCAGTATTTT CSASGSGQVTDTQYF
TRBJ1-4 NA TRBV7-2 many TGTGCCAGCAGCCCGATCGGCGCCTACGAAAAACTGTTTTTT CASSPIGAYEKLFF
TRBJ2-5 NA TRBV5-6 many TGTGCCAGCAGCTTCCGGGGGGCGGAGTACCAAGAGACCCAGTACTTC CASSFRGAEYQETQYF
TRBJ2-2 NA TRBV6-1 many TGTGCCAGCACCGATTTAGCTGCGAACACCGGGGAGCTGTTTTTT CASTDLAANTGELFF
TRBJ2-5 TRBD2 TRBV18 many TGTGCCAGCTCAACCGGGACTAGCGGGGGAGAGACCCAGTACTTC CASSTGTSGGETQYF
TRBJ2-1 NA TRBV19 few TGTGCCAGTAGATGGGACGGTAGCTCCCACAATGAGCAGTTCTTC CASRWDGSSHNEQFF
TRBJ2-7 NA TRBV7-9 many TGTGCCAGCAGCTTTACGGGAGCACCCGAGCAGTACTTC CASSFTGAPEQYF
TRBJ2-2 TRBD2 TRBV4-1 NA TGCGCCAGCAGCCAACGGACTAGCGGGATGGGCGGGGAGCTGTTTTTT CASSQRTSGMGGELFF
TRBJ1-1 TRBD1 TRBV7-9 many TGTGCCAGCAGCCCGACAGGGAATGTGGCTGAAGCTTTCTTT CASSPTGNVAEAFF
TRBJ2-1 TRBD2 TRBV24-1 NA TGTGCCACCAGCTGGAGCGGGAGGAGCTCCTACAATGAGCAGTTCTTC CATSWSGRSSYNEQFF
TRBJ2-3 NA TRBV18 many TGTGCCAGCTCACCAGGCCCAACAGTCACAGATACGCAGTATTTT CASSPGPTVTDTQYF
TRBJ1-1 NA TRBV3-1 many TGTGCCACCTCGGTCGTGTCAGGGACAGCTTTCTTT CATSVVSGTAFF
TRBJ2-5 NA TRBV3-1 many TGTGCCAGCAGCCATGGGCAAGAGACCCAGTACTTC CASSHGQETQYF
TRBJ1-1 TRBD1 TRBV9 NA TGTGCCAGCAGCGTCGGACAGGGGAGTGACACTGAAGCTTTCTTT CASSVGQGSDTEAFF
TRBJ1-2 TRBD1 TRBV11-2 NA TGTGCCAGCAGCAAATACACCGGGACAGGGCATGGCTACACCTTC CASSKYTGTGHGYTF
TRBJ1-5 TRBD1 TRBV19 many TGTGCCAGTAGTATGGGGACAGATAGCAATCAGCCCCAGCATTTT CASSMGTDSNQPQHF
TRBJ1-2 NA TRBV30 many TGTGCCTGGAAAACCTTCTATGGCTACACCTTC CAWKTFYGYTF
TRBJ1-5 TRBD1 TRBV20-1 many TGCAGTGCTAGACCCACAGGGGGCGGTCAGCCCCAGCATTTT CSARPTGGGQPQHF
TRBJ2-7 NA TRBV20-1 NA TGCAGTGCCCGCTTCGGGTCTTACGAGCAGTACTTC CSARFGSYEQYF
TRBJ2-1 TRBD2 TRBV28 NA TGTGCCACCTCCTCAGCGGGAGAGAGCGATGAGCAGTTCTTC CATSSAGESDEQFF
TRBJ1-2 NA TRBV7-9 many TGTGCCAGCAGCTTAGAACGGGGTTCAGGTCATGGCTACACCTTC CASSLERGSGHGYTF
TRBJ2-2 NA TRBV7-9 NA TGTGCCAGCAGCTTAGGTCACGGGACACCTAACACCGGGGAGCTGTTTTTT CASSLGHGTPNTGELFF